Shown below are 5 T cell receptor beta chains from a single sample sequenced in a study of T-cell memory formation after mild COVID-19. A single record per CDR3 protein comes from TCRdb applying MiXCR to the 5' RACE reads. The sample shows 90,000 to 120,000 distinct CDR3 sequences, over 15% of them seen only once. Sequenced input: PBMCs or a T cell subset sorted from them (not recorded which). These TCRs come from a man aged 18-30 years who had mild COVID-19 (a few samples of this study predate the infection). Cell type and time point are not known.

This clonotype has a handful of counts. The CDR3 reads CASKIRQGNTGELFF. The CDR3 coding sequence is TGTGCCAGCAAAATCAGACAGGGAAACACCGGGGAGCTGTTTTTT. The chain employs TRBV6-2 or TRBV6-3 and TRBJ2-2; TRBD1 matches at 7 bases. This CDR3 contains 15 residues. Germline CDR1 and CDR2: MNHEY and SVGEGT. V lost 7 bases, J lost 2 bases, and 7 bases stayed unmatched.

The V gene is TRBV10-2, the J gene TRBJ2-3, with TRBD1 matching over 10 bases. The CDR3 covers 14 residues. Germline V gene sequence: CDR1 WSHSY, CDR2 SAAADI. The V segment lost 10 bases and the J segment 6 bases; nucleotides outside the gene matches: 10. The CDR3 is CAIHRQGAPDTQYF. Written as DNA, the CDR3 is TGCGCCATACATCGACAGGGGGCCCCTGATACGCAGTATTTT.

V gene TRBV28 combines with J gene TRBJ1-4, with 8 bases lining up with TRBD1. Germline CDR1 is MDHEN and CDR2 is SYDVKM. The CDR3 is 14 residues long. Trimming at V came to 7 bases and at J to 8 bases, leaving 9 bases not matched to a gene. This CDR3 reads CASTQTGVGEKLFF. CDR3 sequence (DNA): TGTGCCAGCACCCAGACAGGGGTCGGCGAAAAACTGTTTTTT.

The V gene is TRBV6-5, the J gene TRBJ2-1, with 16 bases fitting TRBD2. V trimming: 4 bases; J trimming: 9 bases; junction bases outside the gene matches: 12. The germline CDR1 and CDR2 sequences are MNHEY and SVGAGI. This CDR3 region has 18 residues. The CDR3 spells CASSSVGTSGGVSIEQFF. In DNA form, the CDR3 reads TGTGCCAGCAGTTCGGTAGGGACTAGCGGGGGGGTATCGATTGAGCAGTTCTTC.

This clonotype has just a few counts. The chain links TRBV4-1 to TRBJ1-4; no firm D call. The CDR3 totals 15 residues. V lost 1 base and J lost 0, with 6 bases in between. Germline V gives CDR1 MGHRA, CDR2 YSYEKL. The CDR3 DNA reads TGCGCCAGCAGCCAAGTCCCCGCAACTAATGAAAAACTGTTTTTT. It codes for CASSQVPATNEKLFF.